What follows are 28 T cell receptor beta chains derived from one specimen sequenced in a study of blood T cell repertoires in COVID-19. Method: immunoSEQ multiplex PCR; TCRdb's copy keeps in-frame clones and lacks some. The sample shows a few hundred thousand clones, over 80% of them seen only once. The source material was PBMCs or T cells enriched from blood (not recorded which). The receptors were gathered from a woman aged 40 to 50 who had been exposed to COVID-19.

This clone has a single count. This rearrangement joins TRBV11-3 to TRBJ2-3; 10 bases map to TRBD2. This CDR3 has 17 residues. Germline lookup yields CDR1 SGHNT and CDR2 YENEEA. J lost 5 bases, V lost 1 base, and 9 bases had no gene match. The CDR3 DNA reads as TGTGCCAGCAGCTTAGGCGCTAGCGGGAGTTGGGGAGATACGCAGTATTTT. Translating it yields CASSLGASGSWGDTQYF.

The chain has TRBV7-3 and TRBJ2-3; D remains unclear. Germline V CDR1 and CDR2: SGHTA, FQGTGA. This CDR3 is 14 amino acids long. The ends were cut back, 2 bases at V and 1 base at J, with 7 bases in the middle. In DNA, the CDR3 is TGTGCCAGCAGCTTATCAGAGGGCACAGATACGCAGTATTTT. Residues: CASSLSEGTDTQYF.

This clone was detected a few times. This chain connects TRBV7-3 to TRBJ2-2, with a possible D match to TRBD1 (5 bases). Deletions cut 4 bases from V and 4 bases from J, with 10 bases between. Germline CDR1 reads SGHTA; CDR2 reads FQGTGA. This CDR3 comprises 14 residues. The CDR3 DNA reads as TGTGCCAGCAGCTCCATGACAGTCACCGGGGAGCTGTTTTTT. Its protein is CASSSMTVTGELFF.

The J gene is TRBJ2-2, the V gene TRBV4-1; unclear D gene. This CDR3 has 14 amino acids. Germline V gives CDR1 MGHRA, CDR2 YSYEKL. Trimming left V 0 bases short and J 7 bases short, with 9 bases between. The CDR3 bases are TGCGCCAGCAGCCAAGATTACGTGAGCGGGGAGCTGTTTTTT. This encodes CASSQDYVSGELFF.

The rearrangement uses TRBV12-3 or TRBV12-4 and TRBJ2-2, with 7 bases fitting TRBD1. The V gene end was trimmed by 6 bases and the J gene end by 5 bases; junction bases not matched to a gene: 3. The CDR3 loop spans 13 amino acids. The CDR3 sequence is CASRNRGTGELFF. The CDR3 DNA reads TGTGCCAGCAGAAACAGGGGAACCGGGGAGCTGTTTTTT.

V is TRBV9 and J is TRBJ2-5, with 8 bases matching TRBD1. Losses at the gene ends were 0 bases for V and 4 bases for J; bases not matched to a gene: 5. CDR1 is SGDLS, CDR2 YYNGEE, per germline. The CDR3 sequence is 15 residues long. Here the CDR3 DNA reads TGTGCCAGCAGCGTAGCGGGGCAGGGGGCAGAGACCCAGTACTTC. As protein: CASSVAGQGAETQYF.

The chain links TRBV12-3 or TRBV12-4 to TRBJ1-1; D is unresolved. Trimming pared 3 bases from V and 4 bases from J, leaving 3 bases between. The CDR3 contains 11 residues. CDR3 nucleotide sequence: TGTGCCAGCAGTTTCGGCACTGAAGCTTTCTTT. Translated, it gives CASSFGTEAFF.

This rearrangement joins TRBV18 to TRBJ1-1; D not resolved. Trimming removed 3 bases from V and 5 bases from J, with 13 bases in between. From germline, CDR1 is KGHSH and CDR2 LQKENI. The CDR3 sequence is 14 residues long. Here the CDR3 DNA reads TGTGCCAGCTCACCGGAGGTGTTTTCGACTGAAGCTTTCTTT. It codes for CASSPEVFSTEAFF.

The chain carries TRBV3-1 (or the pseudogene TRBV3-2) and TRBJ1-2, with TRBD1 identical over 11 bases. CDR1 and CDR2 from the germline V gene are LGHDT and YNNKEL (reference sequence). This CDR3 comprises 13 residues. V was clipped by 4 bases and J by 7 bases; unmatched bases: 2. For the CDR3, the DNA is TGTGCCAGCAGCCGGGACAGGGGGTCTGGCTACACCTTC. Translating gives CASSRDRGSGYTF.

The chain has TRBV9 and TRBJ2-2, with unresolved D. Germline V gives CDR1 SGDLS, CDR2 YYNGEE. This CDR3 is 14 amino acids long. The V and J ends lost 4 bases and 5 bases respectively, with 12 bases between them. This CDR3 reads CASSLDSGTGELFF. In nucleotides, the CDR3 is TGTGCCAGCAGCCTAGACTCCGGGACCGGGGAGCTGTTTTTT.

The chain couples TRBV2 to TRBJ2-1; 9 nucleotides match TRBD2. Germline-derived CDR1 and CDR2 are SNHLY and FYNNEI. V lost 8 bases and J lost 10; bases outside the gene matches: 12. This CDR3 has 14 amino acids. The CDR3 nucleotides read TGTGCCAGCTGGGAGGCTAGCGGGGTTCAAGAGCAGTTCTTC. Protein: CASWEASGVQEQFF.

The chain combines TRBV24-1 with TRBJ1-2; D is uncertain. CDR1 KGHDR and CDR2 SFDVKD come from the germline V gene. V gave up 0 bases and J gave up 0 bases, with 4 bases separating them. The CDR3 consists of 14 residues. CDR3 nucleotide sequence: TGTGCCACCAGTGATTTGACATCTAACTATGGCTACACCTTC. This translates into CATSDLTSNYGYTF.

As DNA, the CDR3 is TGTGCCAGTAGTATCCGCGACCCAGGGACCTACAATGAGCAGTTCTTC. As protein: CASSIRDPGTYNEQFF. The chain carries TRBV19 and TRBJ2-1; possibly TRBD1 for D (5 bases). Trimming cost V 3 bases and J 2 bases, with 14 bases left between them. The CDR3 loop spans 16 amino acids. Germline assignment: CDR1 LNHDA and CDR2 SQIVND (reference sequence).

This chain connects TRBV28 to TRBJ2-7, with 8 nucleotides matching TRBD1. The germline CDR1 and CDR2 sequences are MDHEN and SYDVKM. V dropped 5 bases and J dropped 3; count of bases not matched to a gene: 6. The CDR3 contains 14 residues. CDR3 region: CASSQVDRGYEQYV. The CDR3 DNA follows: TGTGCCAGCAGTCAAGTCGACAGGGGCTACGAGCAGTACGTC.

The chain recombines TRBV6-5 with TRBJ2-3; 7 bases line up with TRBD2. CDR1 and CDR2 from the germline V gene are MNHEY and SVGAGI. The CDR3 covers 14 residues. The V and J ends lost 2 bases and 11 bases, in that order; junction bases with no gene match: 10. CDR3 sequence reads: CASSYHAGDPQQYF. The DNA of the CDR3 is TGTGCCAGCAGTTACCACGCGGGGGACCCCCAGCAGTATTTT.

This rearrangement joins TRBV6-1 to TRBJ2-3; maybe TRBD1 (6 bases). The CDR3 is 15 amino acids. Trimming shortened V by 1 base and J by 1 base, and 9 bases separated the two germline ends. Looked up from germline, CDR1 is MNHNS and CDR2 is SASEGT. CDR3 sequence: CASSEDGTRTDTQYF. CDR3 nucleotides: TGTGCCAGCAGTGAAGACGGGACACGCACAGATACGCAGTATTTT.

The rearrangement links TRBV18 to TRBJ1-1; D not resolved. The CDR3 consists of 13 residues. CDR1 is KGHSH, CDR2 LQKENI, per germline. V gave up 6 bases and J gave up 3 bases, with 11 bases separating them. The CDR3 region is CASSREEYTEAFF. DNA for the CDR3: TGTGCCAGCTCTAGGGAGGAGTACACTGAAGCTTTCTTT.

This clone has a handful of counts. V gene TRBV7-3 combines with J gene TRBJ2-7, with 9 positions matching TRBD1. The CDR3 has 16 residues. Germline CDR1 and CDR2: SGHTA and FQGTGA. The V segment lost 6 bases and the J segment 8 bases; nucleotides outside the gene matches: 17. CDR3 DNA sequence: TGTGCCAGCAGTTCCCACCCCGGGACAGGGCTTAGGAAGCAGTACTTC. Residues: CASSSHPGTGLRKQYF.

The chain links TRBV27 to TRBJ2-1, with a possible D match to TRBD2 (6 bases). The CDR3 spans 17 residues. V shed 5 bases and J shed 5 bases, with 22 bases lying between them. In germline, CDR1 is MNHEY, CDR2 SMNVEV (reference sequence). CDR3 residues: CASSLGAGSALDNEQFF. As DNA, the CDR3 is TGTGCCAGCAGTCTTGGGGCGGGGTCGGCCCTTGACAATGAGCAGTTCTTC.

This chain uses TRBV28 with TRBJ1-6, with D uncertain. Germline CDR1 reads MDHEN; CDR2 reads SYDVKM. V lost 3 bases, J lost 8 bases, and 8 bases lay in between. There are 13 residues in the CDR3. CDR3 nucleotide sequence: TGTGCCAGCAGTTTGGGCCTGGATTCACCCCTCCACTTT. Translated, it gives CASSLGLDSPLHF.

The rearrangement joins TRBV30 to TRBJ2-3, with TRBD2 matching 9 bases. V gave up 4 bases and J gave up 4 bases; unmatched junction bases: 12. The CDR3 has 16 residues. From germline, CDR1 is GTSNPN and CDR2 SVGIG (reference sequence). For the CDR3, the DNA is TGTGCCTGGACCCCACCCCTAGCGGGGCGCGCAGATACGCAGTATTTT. It is translated as CAWTPPLAGRADTQYF. The complete variable domain, with remaining parts taken from reference TRBV30 and TRBJ2-3, reads SQTIHQWPATLVQPVGSPLSLECTVEGTSNPNLYWYRQAAGRGLQLLFYSVGIGQISSEVPQNLSASRPQDRQFILSSKKLLLSDSGFYLCAWTPPLAGRADTQYFGPGTRLTVL.

This clone occurred once. The chain joins TRBV9 to TRBJ2-3; 11 bases are a match to TRBD1. The CDR3 contains 16 residues. In germline, CDR1 is SGDLS, CDR2 YYNGEE. The V gene end was trimmed by 3 bases and the J gene end by 2 bases; junction bases not matched to a gene: 5. The CDR3 here is CASSAGDRGNTDTQYF. The CDR3 DNA follows: TGTGCCAGCAGCGCAGGGGACAGGGGGAACACAGATACGCAGTATTTT.

The chain joins TRBV28 to TRBJ2-7; 10 bases fit TRBD1. Looked up from germline, CDR1 is MDHEN and CDR2 is SYDVKM. This CDR3 region has 15 residues. J lost 4 bases, V lost 7 bases, and 10 bases had no gene match. DNA for the CDR3: TGTGCCAGCACTGGGACAGGGGATCTGGAGTACGAGCAGTACGTC. This codes for CASTGTGDLEYEQYV.

This chain uses TRBV2 with TRBJ1-2, with a tentative D call TRBD1 (5 bases). CDR1 and CDR2 from the germline V gene are SNHLY and FYNNEI. Trimming stripped 6 bases from V and 3 bases from J, with 11 bases between. The CDR3 loop spans 13 amino acids. The CDR3 DNA sequence: TGTGCCAGCAGCGGACTAGGGGACTATGGCTACACCTTC. It encodes CASSGLGDYGYTF.

This clone is a singleton in its sample. The chain carries TRBV7-8 and TRBJ2-1; TRBD1 is a possible D gene (5 bases). V was pared by 5 bases and J by 12 bases, with 17 bases between. The CDR3 consists of 13 residues. CDR1 is SGHVS, CDR2 FQNEAQ, per germline. The CDR3: CASSTGANWWQFF. In DNA, the CDR3 is TGTGCCAGCAGCACTGGGGCTAACTGGTGGCAGTTCTTC.

The chain has TRBV9 and TRBJ2-7; TRBD1 is a possible D gene (7 bases). This CDR3 spans 11 amino acids. Germline V CDR1 and CDR2: SGDLS, YYNGEE. Trimming removed 7 bases from V and 6 bases from J, with 11 bases in between. CDR3 region: CASSGDSEQYF. DNA for the CDR3: TGTGCCAGCTCGGGGGACAGCGAGCAGTACTTC.

The chain has TRBV4-1 and TRBJ2-1, with 12 bases matching TRBD2. The CDR3 loop spans 17 amino acids. CDR1 and CDR2 (germline): MGHRA, YSYEKL. With 4 bases clipped from V and 4 bases from J, the junction kept 8 bases outside the gene matches. CDR3 sequence: CASSLGRTSGKYNEQFF. The CDR3 nucleotides read TGCGCCAGCAGCCTCGGAAGGACTAGCGGGAAATACAATGAGCAGTTCTTC.

The chain carries TRBV5-4 and TRBJ2-5; 7 bases map to TRBD2. This CDR3 spans 14 amino acids. Germline assignment: CDR1 SGHNT and CDR2 YYREEE (reference sequence). V shed 4 bases and J 9 bases; nucleotides not matched to a gene: 12. CDR3 in amino acids: CASSPGGVGGAQYF. CDR3 nucleotide sequence: TGTGCCAGCAGCCCGGGAGGAGTTGGTGGGGCCCAGTACTTC.